The next 23 T cell receptor beta chains were all read from a single sample in a study of control samples from healthy donors and cancer patients. Repertoires were generated with immunoSEQ multiplex PCR, while TCRdb's copy carries only in-frame clones and drops some. This repertoire shows about 85,000 clones, around 90% found once; its top ten account for about 7.4%. The specimen was blood. These receptors all stem from a woman aged 60 to 75 in good health.

V is TRBV2 and J is TRBJ2-1, with 11 bases fitting TRBD2. From germline, CDR1 is SNHLY and CDR2 FYNNEI. With 4 bases clipped from V and 3 bases from J, the junction kept 2 bases outside the gene matches. The CDR3 extends over 15 amino acids. This CDR3 is CASSVSGGGYNEQFF. CDR3 DNA sequence: TGTGCCAGCAGTGTTAGCGGGGGGGGCTACAATGAGCAGTTCTTC.

The chain carries TRBV19 and TRBJ2-5; 8 nucleotides match TRBD1. This CDR3 is 16 amino acids long. J lost 2 bases, V lost 1 base, and 6 bases had no gene match. The germline V gene encodes CDR1 LNHDA and CDR2 SQIVND (reference sequence). The chain's CDR3 is CASSIVQGAPQETQYF. The DNA for the CDR3 is TGTGCCAGTAGTATAGTCCAGGGGGCCCCTCAAGAGACCCAGTACTTC.

The V call is TRBV5-5, the J call TRBJ1-1; no definite D call. This CDR3 region has 14 residues. The germline gives CDR1 SGHKS, CDR2 YYEKEE (reference sequence). Trimming left V 0 bases short and J 1 base short, with 7 bases between. The CDR3 sequence: CASSLGRANTEAFF. The CDR3 DNA sequence: TGTGCCAGCAGCTTGGGGCGGGCGAACACTGAAGCTTTCTTT.

This sequence joins TRBV6-5 and TRBJ1-2; D gene uncertain. The CDR3 runs 13 residues. The V and J ends lost 6 bases and 0 bases respectively, with 8 bases between them. The germline CDR1 and CDR2 sequences are MNHEY and SVGAGI. The CDR3 protein is CASSLDPNYGYTF. The CDR3 DNA follows: TGTGCCAGCAGCCTAGATCCTAACTATGGCTACACCTTC.

CDR3 sequence: CAWSSPGPVTGELFF. The CDR3 nucleotides read TGTGCCTGGAGTTCACCGGGACCCGTCACCGGGGAGCTGTTTTTT. The J gene is TRBJ2-2, the V gene TRBV30; D may be TRBD1 or TRBD2 (5 bases each). The CDR3 covers 15 residues. V lost 2 bases and J 4 bases, leaving 14 bases between the germline ends. Germline CDR1 GTSNPN, CDR2 SVGIG (reference sequence).

The rearrangement uses TRBV6-1 and TRBJ2-1; D could derive from TRBD1 or TRBD2 (6 bases each). The CDR3 runs 15 residues. V lost 2 bases and J lost 8, with 16 bases in between. Germline V gene sequence: CDR1 MNHNS, CDR2 SASEGT. The CDR3 bases are TGTGCCAGCAGTGAACGTCAAGGGGGGCCCTATGAGCAGTTCTTC. This translates into CASSERQGGPYEQFF.

This sequence joins TRBV7-2 and TRBJ1-2; D is uncertain. Germline CDR1 is SGHTA and CDR2 is FQGNSA. V was cut by 3 bases and J by 8 bases, with 10 bases left in between. The CDR3 runs 12 residues. CDR3: CASSFLNGGYTF. DNA of the CDR3: TGTGCCAGCAGCTTCTTAAACGGGGGCTACACCTTC.

The CDR3 region has the DNA TGTGCCAGCAGCTCTGTAACCGGGACAGGCCACTACGAGCAGTACTTC. Amino acids: CASSSVTGTGHYEQYF. The chain links TRBV27 to TRBJ2-7; 8 bases match TRBD1. The CDR3 sequence is 16 residues long. The junction had 13 bases not matched to a gene; V was cut back by 6 bases and J by 3 bases. Germline CDR1 MNHEY, CDR2 SMNVEV (reference sequence).

This clone was seen only once. This rearrangement joins TRBV7-2 to TRBJ2-7, with D tentatively TRBD2 (5 bases). V gave up 5 bases and J gave up 4 bases, with 6 bases separating them. The germline CDR1 and CDR2 sequences are SGHTA and FQGNSA. The CDR3 consists of 11 residues. CDR3 coding DNA: TGTGCCAGCAGCCCGGGATACGAGCAGTACTTC. Its translation is CASSPGYEQYF.

The chain joins TRBV4-1 to TRBJ2-5; D unresolved. The germline V gene encodes CDR1 MGHRA and CDR2 YSYEKL. Trimming shortened V by 1 base and J by 0 bases, and 6 bases separated the two germline ends. The CDR3 spans 14 residues. For the CDR3, the DNA is TGCGCCAGCAGCCAAGGGTGGAACCAAGAGACCCAGTACTTC. It specifies CASSQGWNQETQYF.

With respect to this clone: Other DNA sequences from this sample encode an identical CDR3 as well. The chain has TRBV5-6 and TRBJ1-2; TRBD1 matches at 9 bases. This CDR3 contains 14 residues. Germline CDR1 SGHDT, CDR2 YYEEEE. V gave up 3 bases and J gave up 3 bases; unmatched junction bases: 3. CDR3 nucleotides: TGTGCCAGCAGCTGGGACAGGGTGGACTATGGCTACACCTTC. This encodes CASSWDRVDYGYTF.

V and J are TRBV6-6 and TRBJ1-5; the D gene is possibly TRBD1 (5 bases). CDR1 is MNHNY, CDR2 SVGAGI, per germline (reference sequence). The CDR3 loop spans 15 amino acids. Deletions cut 6 bases from V and 7 bases from J, with 19 bases between. The CDR3 is CASSRRGQGGQPQHF. The CDR3 DNA follows: TGTGCCAGCAGCCGGCGTGGGCAGGGCGGCCAGCCCCAGCATTTT.

The V and J genes are TRBV28 and TRBJ2-1, with D tentatively TRBD1 or TRBD2 (5 bases each). Per germline, CDR1 MDHEN and CDR2 SYDVKM. This CDR3 has 17 residues. Trimming cost V 6 bases and J 4 bases, with 22 bases left between them. CDR3 sequence: CASSLHLGGTKYNEQFF. The CDR3 nucleotides read TGTGCCAGCAGCCTCCATCTTGGGGGTACTAAGTACAATGAGCAGTTCTTC. The full variable domain, completed using reference TRBV28 and TRBJ2-1, is DVKVTQSSRYLVKRTGEKVFLECVQDMDHENMFWYRQDPGLGLRLIYFSYDVKMKEKGDIPEGYSVSREKKERFSLILESASTNQTSMYLCASSLHLGGTKYNEQFFGPGTRLTVL.

This clone was counted once. The chain combines TRBV7-9 with TRBJ1-5; unclear D gene. The CDR3 extends over 16 amino acids. In germline, CDR1 is SEHNR, CDR2 FQNEAQ (reference sequence). The V end was cut by 3 bases, the J end by 3 bases, with 15 bases between. The CDR3 is CASSFRGGGYNQPQHF. The CDR3 nucleotides read TGTGCCAGCAGCTTCCGCGGTGGAGGGTACAATCAGCCCCAGCATTTT. The full variable domain, with the rest looked up from reference TRBV7-9 and TRBJ1-5, is DTGVSQNPRHKITKRGQNVTFRCDPISEHNRLYWYRQTLGQGPEFLTYFQNEAQLEKSRLLSDRFSAERPKGSFSTLEIQRTEQGDSAMYLCASSFRGGGYNQPQHFGDGTRLSIL.

This chain links TRBV7-9 with TRBJ2-7; 10 bases map to TRBD2. The length of the CDR3 is 13 residues. The V gene end was trimmed by 6 bases and the J gene end by 6 bases; junction bases not matched to a gene: 5. Germline V lookup: CDR1 SEHNR, CDR2 FQNEAQ (reference sequence). The CDR3 loop is CASRLAGSSEQYF. The CDR3 DNA sequence: TGTGCCAGCAGACTAGCGGGATCTAGCGAGCAGTACTTC. Full variable domain (remainder filled in from reference TRBV7-9 and TRBJ2-7): DTGVSQNPRHKITKRGQNVTFRCDPISEHNRLYWYRQTLGQGPEFLTYFQNEAQLEKSRLLSDRFSAERPKGSFSTLEIQRTEQGDSAMYLCASRLAGSSEQYFGPGTRLTVT.

V usage is TRBV4-2 and J usage is TRBJ2-1, with D perhaps matching TRBD2 (6 bases). This CDR3 spans 15 amino acids. The V end lost 4 bases, the J end lost 9 bases, and 19 bases lay between the germline ends. Germline V gene lookup returns CDR1 LGHNA and CDR2 YNFKEQ. The CDR3 loop is CASSRPGREAGEQFF. The CDR3 DNA sequence: TGTGCCAGCAGCCGACCCGGGAGAGAGGCGGGTGAGCAGTTCTTC.

The rearrangement links TRBV5-4 to TRBJ2-5, with D perhaps matching TRBD1 (6 bases). The CDR3 runs 15 residues. The V end lost 5 bases, the J end lost 2 bases, and 16 bases lay between the germline ends. Germline lookup yields CDR1 SGHNT and CDR2 YYREEE (reference sequence). The CDR3 here is CASRQRQVTQETQYF. The CDR3 DNA sequence: TGTGCCAGCAGACAACGACAGGTTACACAAGAGACCCAGTACTTC.

The chain couples TRBV9 to TRBJ2-2, with D tentatively TRBD1 (6 bases). Germline V lookup: CDR1 SGDLS, CDR2 YYNGEE. Trimming stripped 5 bases from V and 6 bases from J, with 11 bases between. The CDR3 loop spans 13 amino acids. The CDR3 nucleotides are TGTGCCAGCAGAAGAACAGGGTCCGGGGAGCTGTTTTTT. Its protein product is CASRRTGSGELFF. Full variable domain (missing parts from reference TRBV9 and TRBJ2-2): DSGVTQTPKHLITATGQRVTLRCSPRSGDLSVYWYQQSLDQGLQFLIQYYNGEERAKGNILERFSAQQFPDLHSELNLSSLELGDSALYFCASRRTGSGELFFGEGSRLTVL.

The genes are TRBV3-1 (or the pseudogene TRBV3-2) and TRBJ2-3; 7 bases match TRBD2. The CDR3 contains 15 residues. The V gene end was trimmed by 3 bases and the J gene end by 3 bases; junction bases not matched to a gene: 6. CDR1 and CDR2 from the germline V gene are LGHDT and YNNKEL (reference sequence). The CDR3 spells CASSQGGGGTDTQYF. DNA for the CDR3: TGTGCCAGCAGCCAGGGGGGGGGAGGGACAGATACGCAGTATTTT.

The V and J genes are TRBV19 and TRBJ2-2; 12 bases fit TRBD1. The CDR3 loop spans 14 amino acids. Germline CDR1 reads LNHDA; CDR2 reads SQIVND (reference sequence). V was pared by 10 bases and J by 4 bases, with 4 bases of the junction left unmatched. Here the CDR3 reads CATKGQGATGELFF. In nucleotides, the CDR3 is TGTGCCACCAAGGGACAGGGGGCCACCGGGGAGCTGTTTTTT.

V usage is TRBV7-8 and J usage is TRBJ2-5, with D tentatively TRBD1 (6 bases). The CDR3 spans 16 residues. Germline V gene data show CDR1 as SGHVS and CDR2 as FQNEAQ. V was trimmed by 4 bases and J by 5 bases, leaving 20 bases between them. CDR3 loop: CASSYPLWGQEETQYF. The CDR3 nucleotides are TGTGCCAGCAGCTACCCGCTGTGGGGGCAAGAGGAGACCCAGTACTTC. The full variable domain, completed using reference TRBV7-8 and TRBJ2-5, is GAGVSQSPRYKVAKRGQDVALRCDPISGHVSLFWYQQALGQGPEFLTYFQNEAQLDKSGLPSDRFFAERPEGSVSTLKIQRTQQEDSAVYLCASSYPLWGQEETQYFGPGTRLLVL.

This clone occurred once. The DNA for the CDR3 is TGTGCCAGTAGTTCCCTGGACAGCGCTAATGAAAAACTGTTTTTT. This encodes CASSSLDSANEKLFF. V and J are TRBV19 and TRBJ1-4, with D maybe TRBD1 (6 bases). This CDR3 is 15 amino acids long. The germline CDR1 and CDR2 sequences are LNHDA and SQIVND (reference sequence). Trimming took off 5 bases at V and 3 bases at J, with 13 bases between the two ends.

This chain links TRBV3-1 (or the pseudogene TRBV3-2) with TRBJ2-5; D is ambiguous. There are 13 residues in the CDR3. The ends were cut back, 2 bases at V and 5 bases at J, with 9 bases in the middle. Germline values: CDR1 LGHDT, CDR2 YNNKEL (reference sequence). The CDR3 bases are TGTGCCAGCAGCCAACAGGCAGCGGAGACCCAGTACTTC. Translating gives CASSQQAAETQYF.